The rows below give T cell receptor beta chains drawn from one sample of a study of patients and donors after allogeneic stem cell transplantation. Via MiXCR, TCRdb re-called the RT-PCR reads, giving one row per CDR3 protein. The top ten clones hold under 6.5% of a sample with about a million distinct CDR3 sequences, approximately 18% of them seen once. The sample comprised blood, either unsorted or a sorted T cell fraction (not recorded which). The receptor source for this set is a human donor who was either an allogeneic HSCT recipient or a stem cell or donor lymphocyte infusion donor (not recorded which). It is not recorded whose cells these are; they may come from a transplant donor. The CDR3 runs from the conserved cysteine through the conserved F or W. The order of the fields is D gene, clone size, CDR3 length, V gene, J gene, CDR3 DNA, CDR3 protein. The D gene is left open where the match is weak. Size values are once, few and many counts, or a class for expanded clones, and some rows have none.

>.|few|13|TRBV20-1|TRBJ1-2
TGCAGTGCTAAGGGCACGGTTAACTATGGCTACACCTTC
CSAKGTVNYGYTF
>TRBD1|few|16|TRBV24-1|TRBJ2-1
TGTGCCACCAGTGACACGGGACAGGGTTCGCACAATGAGCAGTTCTTC
CATSDTGQGSHNEQFF
>.|few|14|TRBV9|TRBJ2-7
TGTGCCAGCAGCGTCAACATCCGCCTAGACGAGCAGTACTTC
CASSVNIRLDEQYF
>.|few|13|TRBV2|TRBJ2-2
TGTGCCAGCAGTGGATGGGTGGACGGGGAGCTGTTTTTT
CASSGWVDGELFF
>.|.|14|TRBV20-1|TRBJ1-5
TGCAGTGCTAGAGGGAAGAAGGTCGGGCAGCCCCAGCATTTT
CSARGKKVGQPQHF
>.|few|14|TRBV27|TRBJ1-5
TGTGCCAGCAGTCCCAGGGTGGGGAATCAGCCCCAGCATTTT
CASSPRVGNQPQHF
>TRBD2|.|17|TRBV7-9|TRBJ2-4
TGTGCCAGCAGCCGTGGCGGGGGGGGCTGGGGCAAAAACATTCAGTACTTC
CASSRGGGGWGKNIQYF
>.|.|13|TRBV6-6|TRBJ2-3
TGTGCCAGCAGTTTTGACAGCGTCAATACGCAGTATTTT
CASSFDSVNTQYF
>TRBD2|few|16|TRBV4-2|TRBJ2-7
TGTGCCAGCAGCCAAGATAGGGCTAGCGGGAGGAACGAGCAGTACTTC
CASSQDRASGRNEQYF
>.|.|13|TRBV7-9|TRBJ1-4
TGTGCCAGCAGCGATGGGAATGGAGAAAAACTGTTTTTT
CASSDGNGEKLFF
>TRBD2|few|16|TRBV4-1|TRBJ2-1
TGCGCCAGCAGCCAAGATACGGGACTAGTCGTTTCTGAGCAGTTCTTC
CASSQDTGLVVSEQFF
>TRBD2|few|15|TRBV11-2|TRBJ2-1
TGTGCCAGCATAGGATTAGCGGGAGATCTGGGTGAGCAGTTCTTC
CASIGLAGDLGEQFF
>.|.|15|TRBV5-1|TRBJ1-1
TGCGCCAGCAGCTTAGCGACAGCTGGGAACACTGAAGCTTTCTTT
CASSLATAGNTEAFF
>TRBD2|few|16|TRBV20-1|TRBJ2-1
TGCAGTGCTAGAGCCGAACTAGCGGGCCGCTACAATGAGCAGTTCTTC
CSARAELAGRYNEQFF
>.|.|13|TRBV9|TRBJ1-2
TGTGCCAGCAGCGTAGGCACAGAATATGGCTACACCTTC
CASSVGTEYGYTF
>.|.|15|TRBV10-3|TRBJ2-3
TGTGCCATCAGTGACCCCGGCAGCGAAACAGATACGCAGTATTTT
CAISDPGSETDTQYF
>.|.|14|TRBV28|TRBJ2-3
TGTGCCAGCAGTTTATCGGGAGTTGGAGATACGCAGTATTTT
CASSLSGVGDTQYF
>.|.|14|TRBV5-1|TRBJ2-3
TGCGCCAGCAGCTTGGTGTCGAACACAGATACGCAGTATTTT
CASSLVSNTDTQYF
>.|.|16|TRBV5-6|TRBJ2-1
TGTGCCAGCAGCTTGGATAGGTTACTCTCCTACAATGAGCAGTTCTTC
CASSLDRLLSYNEQFF
>.|few|17|TRBV11-2|TRBJ2-3
TGTGCCAGCAGTCATCTAGCGCGAAAAGGACGCACAGATACGCAGTATTTT
CASSHLARKGRTDTQYF
>.|.|16|TRBV4-1|TRBJ1-5
TGCGCCAGCAGCCAAGCTATGAAAACGGGTCTTCAGCCCCAGCATTTT
CASSQAMKTGLQPQHF
>.|.|13|TRBV29-1|TRBJ1-1
TGCAGCGCATTCGGACAGAAGAACACTGAAGCTTTCTTT
CSAFGQKNTEAFF
>.|.|12|TRBV30|TRBJ1-1
TGTGCCTGGGACAGAGCTAACACTGAAGCTTTCTTT
CAWDRANTEAFF
>TRBD1|few|19|TRBV27|TRBJ2-1
TGTGCCAGCAGTTTATCGACAGGGAATTTCTGGAGCTCCTACAATGAGCAGTTCTTC
CASSLSTGNFWSSYNEQFF
>TRBD2|.|16|TRBV7-6|TRBJ2-1
TGTGCCAGCAGCTTAGTGTACCCAGCGGGGGGTCTTGAGCAGTTCTTC
CASSLVYPAGGLEQFF
>.|few|13|TRBV25-1|TRBJ1-6
TGTGCCAGCAGTGCCCAGGGCAGCTCACCCCTCCACTTT
CASSAQGSSPLHF
>.|.|19|TRBV7-8|TRBJ1-1
TGTGCCAGCAGCTTAGCAGGCAGGGGCGAGATCTGGATGAACACTGAAGCTTTCTTT
CASSLAGRGEIWMNTEAFF
>TRBD2|few|16|TRBV25-1|TRBJ2-7
TGTGCCAGCCTTGCTACCGGGACTAGCGGGAGGGTAGAGCAGTACTTC
CASLATGTSGRVEQYF